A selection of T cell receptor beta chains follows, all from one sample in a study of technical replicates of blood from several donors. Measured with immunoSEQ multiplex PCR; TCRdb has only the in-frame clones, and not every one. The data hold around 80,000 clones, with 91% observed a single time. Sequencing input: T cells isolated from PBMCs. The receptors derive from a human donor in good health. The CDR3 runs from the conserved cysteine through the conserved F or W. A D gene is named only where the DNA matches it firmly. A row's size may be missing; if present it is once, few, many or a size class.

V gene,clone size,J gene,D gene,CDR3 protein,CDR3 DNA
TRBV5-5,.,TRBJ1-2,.,CASSGDWGANYGYTF,TGTGCCAGCAGCGGGGATTGGGGAGCTAACTATGGCTACACCTTC
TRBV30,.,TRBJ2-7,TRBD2,CAWSGGYEQYF,TGTGCCTGGAGCGGGGGGTACGAGCAGTACTTC
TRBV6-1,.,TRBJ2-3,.,CASTRGLDTQYF,TGTGCCAGCACCAGAGGACTAGATACGCAGTATTTT
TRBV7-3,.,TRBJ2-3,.,CASTRGGGGTDTQYF,TGTGCCAGCACCCGGGGAGGGGGGGGCACAGATACGCAGTATTTT
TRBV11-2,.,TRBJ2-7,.,CASSFTPNEQYF,TGTGCCAGCAGCTTTACACCGAACGAGCAGTACTTC
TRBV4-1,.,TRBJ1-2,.,CASSRQSSYGYTF,TGCGCCAGCAGCCGACAGAGTTCCTATGGCTACACCTTC
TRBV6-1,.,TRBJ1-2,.,CASGAGNYGYTF,TGTGCCAGCGGAGCAGGGAACTATGGCTACACCTTC
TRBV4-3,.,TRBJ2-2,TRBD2,CASSRLGLAGGELFF,TGCGCCAGCAGCCGCCTAGGACTAGCGGGCGGGGAGCTGTTTTTT
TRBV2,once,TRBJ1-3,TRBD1,CASSRPQGVYSGNTIYF,TGTGCCAGCAGTCGACCTCAGGGGGTATACTCTGGAAACACCATATATTTT
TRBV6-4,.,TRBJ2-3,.,CASSAAPGSPTDTQYF,TGTGCCAGCAGTGCCGCGCCGGGATCCCCCACAGATACGCAGTATTTT
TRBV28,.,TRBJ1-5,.,CASSAPGTNNQPQHF,TGTGCCAGCAGTGCTCCCGGGACAAATAATCAGCCCCAGCATTTT
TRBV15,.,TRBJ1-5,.,CATSRGLGQPQHF,TGTGCCACCAGCAGAGGGCTAGGTCAGCCCCAGCATTTT
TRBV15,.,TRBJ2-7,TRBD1,CATSDGQGHPPYEQYF,TGTGCCACCAGCGACGGACAGGGCCACCCCCCTTACGAGCAGTACTTC
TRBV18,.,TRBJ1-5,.,CASSPNKMVYQPQHF,TGTGCCAGCTCACCAAACAAGATGGTCTATCAGCCCCAGCATTTT
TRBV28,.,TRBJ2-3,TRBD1,CASSRDRVSGTDTQYF,TGTGCCAGCAGCCGGGACAGGGTTTCTGGCACAGATACGCAGTATTTT
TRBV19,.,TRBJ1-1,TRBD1,CASIRDRGSMNTEAFF,TGTGCCAGTATTCGAGACAGGGGGAGCATGAACACTGAAGCTTTCTTT
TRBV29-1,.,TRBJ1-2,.,CSAEMTGLKGYTF,TGCAGCGCCGAGATGACAGGTCTTAAGGGCTACACCTTC
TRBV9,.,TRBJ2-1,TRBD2,CASSGGTSGNVGEQFF,TGTGCCAGCAGCGGGGGTACTAGCGGGAACGTTGGTGAGCAGTTCTTC
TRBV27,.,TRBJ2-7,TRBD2,CASSPWTSGLYEQYF,TGTGCCAGCAGTCCATGGACTAGCGGTTTATACGAGCAGTACTTC
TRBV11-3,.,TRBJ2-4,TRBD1,CASSLTGVQNIQYF,TGTGCCAGCAGCTTGACAGGGGTCCAAAACATTCAGTACTTC
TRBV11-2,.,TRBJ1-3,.,CASSLRRFNTIYF,TGTGCCAGCAGCTTAAGGAGGTTCAACACCATATATTTT
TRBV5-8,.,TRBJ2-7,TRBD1,CASRDRGSLSSYEQYF,TGTGCCAGCAGGGACAGGGGGTCCCTGAGCTCCTACGAGCAGTACTTC
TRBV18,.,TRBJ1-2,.,CASSPSGQGYTF,TGTGCCAGCTCACCCAGTGGACAAGGCTACACCTTC
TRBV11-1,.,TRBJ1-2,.,CASSLERRLNYGYTF,TGTGCCAGCAGCTTAGAACGGAGGCTGAACTATGGCTACACCTTC
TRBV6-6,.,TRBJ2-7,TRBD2,CASSYRTSVGGYEQYF,TGTGCCAGCAGTTACAGGACTAGCGTTGGAGGTTACGAGCAGTACTTC
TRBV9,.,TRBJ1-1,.,CASSEGMNTEAFF,TGTGCCAGCAGCGAGGGGATGAACACTGAAGCTTTCTTT
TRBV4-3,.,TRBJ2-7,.,CASSMTPLDAQYF,TGCGCCAGCAGCATGACACCGTTGGATGCGCAGTACTTC
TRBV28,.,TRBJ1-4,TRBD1,CASSLETGYEKLFF,TGTGCCAGCAGTTTAGAGACAGGGTACGAAAAACTGTTTTTT
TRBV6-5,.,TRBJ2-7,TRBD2,CASSWERGRYEQYF,TGTGCCAGCAGTTGGGAGCGGGGGCGCTACGAGCAGTACTTC
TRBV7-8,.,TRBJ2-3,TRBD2,CASSVFGTSGSTDTQYF,TGTGCCAGCAGCGTATTCGGGACTAGCGGGAGCACAGATACGCAGTATTTT
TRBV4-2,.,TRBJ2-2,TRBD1,CASRGQGNTGELFF,TGTGCCAGCAGGGGACAGGGGAACACCGGGGAGCTGTTTTTT
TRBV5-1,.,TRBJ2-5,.,CASSPQGWETQYF,TGCGCCAGCAGCCCACAGGGTTGGGAGACCCAGTACTTC
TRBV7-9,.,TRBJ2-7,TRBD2,CASSLWFGPAGAYEQYF,TGTGCCAGCAGCTTGTGGTTCGGCCCGGCGGGAGCTTACGAGCAGTACTTC
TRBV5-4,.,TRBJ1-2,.,CASSREANYGYTF,TGTGCCAGCAGCCGGGAAGCTAACTATGGCTACACCTTC
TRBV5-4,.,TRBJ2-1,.,CASSLSSASSYNEQFF,TGTGCCAGCAGCCTGTCTAGCGCAAGCTCCTACAATGAGCAGTTCTTC
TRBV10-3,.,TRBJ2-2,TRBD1,CAIKLTGSGDTGELFF,TGTGCCATCAAGTTGACAGGGAGTGGGGACACCGGGGAGCTGTTTTTT
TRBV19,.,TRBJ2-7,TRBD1,CASSNSGGAYEQYF,TGTGCCAGTAGTAACTCAGGGGGCGCCTACGAGCAGTACTTC
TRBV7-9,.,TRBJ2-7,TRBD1,CASSSPGQAYEQYF,TGTGCCAGCAGCTCACCGGGACAGGCCTACGAGCAGTACTTC
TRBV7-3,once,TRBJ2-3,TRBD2,CASSPSGITSDTQYF,TGTGCCAGCAGCCCTAGCGGGATAACGTCAGATACGCAGTATTTT
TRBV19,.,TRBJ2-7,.,CAGSRSYEQYF,TGTGCCGGGAGCCGCTCCTACGAGCAGTACTTC
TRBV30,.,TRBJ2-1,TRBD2,CAWSRRTSGGYNEQFF,TGTGCCTGGAGTCGACGGACTAGCGGAGGCTACAATGAGCAGTTCTTC
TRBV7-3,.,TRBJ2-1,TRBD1,CASSLNRGDYEQFF,TGTGCCAGCAGCTTAAACAGGGGGGACTATGAGCAGTTCTTC
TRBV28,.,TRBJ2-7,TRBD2,CASTYVSGRKQYF,TGTGCCAGCACCTACGTAAGCGGGAGAAAGCAGTACTTC
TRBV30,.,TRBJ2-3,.,CAWSELARTDTQYF,TGTGCCTGGAGTGAACTAGCTCGCACAGATACGCAGTATTTT
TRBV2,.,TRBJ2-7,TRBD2,CASSFGLAGDEQYF,TGTGCCAGCAGTTTTGGACTAGCGGGAGACGAGCAGTACTTC
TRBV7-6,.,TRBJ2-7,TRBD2,CASSPASGYEQYF,TGTGCCAGCAGCCCCGCTAGCGGCTACGAGCAGTACTTC
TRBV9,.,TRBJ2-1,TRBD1,CASRGQGAFNEQFF,TGTGCCAGCAGAGGACAGGGGGCTTTCAATGAGCAGTTCTTC
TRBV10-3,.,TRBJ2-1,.,CAISDTSSSYNEQFF,TGTGCCATCAGTGATACGTCGAGCTCCTACAATGAGCAGTTCTTC
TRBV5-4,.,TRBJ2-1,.,CASSGAGAYNEQFF,TGTGCCAGCAGCGGTGCAGGGGCTTACAATGAGCAGTTCTTC
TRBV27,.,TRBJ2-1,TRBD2,CASSLVSGGNNEQFF,TGTGCCAGCAGTTTAGTTAGCGGGGGGAACAATGAGCAGTTCTTC
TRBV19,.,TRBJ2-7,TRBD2,CASSTGLAGDSEQYF,TGTGCCAGTAGTACCGGACTAGCGGGAGATAGCGAGCAGTACTTC
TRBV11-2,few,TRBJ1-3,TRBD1,CASSPGTAGNTIYF,TGTGCCAGCAGCCCAGGGACAGCTGGAAACACCATATATTTT
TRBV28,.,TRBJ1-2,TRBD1,CASISRQGDGYTF,TGTGCCAGCATTTCTAGACAGGGAGATGGCTACACCTTC
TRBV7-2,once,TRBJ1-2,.,CASSPGRFYGYTF,TGTGCCAGCAGCCCCGGGAGGTTTTATGGCTACACCTTC
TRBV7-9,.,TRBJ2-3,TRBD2,CASGTSGGTDTQYF,TGTGCCAGCGGGACTAGCGGGGGCACAGATACGCAGTATTTT
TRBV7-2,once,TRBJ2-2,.,CASTLGPVTTGELFF,TGTGCCAGCACCCTGGGCCCCGTCACCACCGGGGAGCTGTTTTTT
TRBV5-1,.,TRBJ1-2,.,CASSLDGSGRGNYGYTF,TGCGCCAGCAGCTTGGACGGGTCAGGGAGGGGGAACTATGGCTACACCTTC